This T cell receptor (beta chain) appears in the sequencing data of a study of response to subunit inactivated influenza vaccine. Overall study findings and caveats: It was the authors' suggestion that each seasonal influenza vaccination recruits few new T cells.

On this clonotype itself: Antigen specificity is unknown.

Each CDR3 protein is one row after TCRdb ran MiXCR on the RT-PCR reads. Seen here are some 850,000 distinct CDR3 sequences, 18% observed once, and the top ten hold approximately 10%. The CDR3 covers 15 residues. The ends lost 0 bases at V and 6 bases at J; junction bases unmatched: 7. The gene calls are TRBV12-3 or TRBV12-4 and TRBJ2-7; the match to TRBD1 covers 8 bases. The receptor's source is a man over 45 who received an inactivated influenza vaccine. Sample: PBMCs from blood, taken less than 6 days after vaccination. CDR3 coding DNA: TGTGCCAGCAGTTTAGCCAACAGGGGGTCGGGCGAGCAGTACTTC. Encoded protein: CASSLANRGSGEQYF.